The following is a TCR beta chain sequence with its context. Its cognate antigen is unknown. This sample is drawn from a study of T cell responses to AZD1222 COVID-19 vaccine. Points from the study as a whole: At study baseline, merely more than 5 AZD1222 recipients were seropositive.

Profiled with immunoSEQ multiplex PCR; TCRdb holds only in-frame clones, not every one. The sample has roughly 120,000 clones; around 94% are singletons. The source of this sequence is an adult in good health. The sequencing used peripheral blood, collected on day 0 of AZD1222 vaccination.

CDR3: CAWSPGASYEQYF. CDR3 nucleotides: TGTGCCTGGAGTCCTGGAGCTTCCTACGAGCAGTACTTC. The rearrangement links TRBV30 to TRBJ2-7; D gene ambiguous. Trimming shortened V by 2 bases and J by 1 base, and 9 bases separated the two germline ends. Germline V gene lookup returns CDR1 GTSNPN and CDR2 SVGIG (reference sequence). The CDR3 is made up of 13 amino acids.